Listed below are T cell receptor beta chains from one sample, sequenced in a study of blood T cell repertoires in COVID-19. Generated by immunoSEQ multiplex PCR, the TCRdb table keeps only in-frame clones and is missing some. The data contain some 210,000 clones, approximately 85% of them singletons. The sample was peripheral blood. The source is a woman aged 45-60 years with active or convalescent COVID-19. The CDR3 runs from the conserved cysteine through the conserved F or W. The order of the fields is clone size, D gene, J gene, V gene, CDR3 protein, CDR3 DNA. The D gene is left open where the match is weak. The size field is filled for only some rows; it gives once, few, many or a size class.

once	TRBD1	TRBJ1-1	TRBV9	CASSVTGGTEAFF	TGTGCCAGCAGCGTGACAGGGGGAACTGAAGCTTTCTTT
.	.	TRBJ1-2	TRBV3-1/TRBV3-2	CASSQVGRDISGYTF	TGTGCCAGCAGCCAAGTGGGCAGGGATATTAGTGGCTACACCTTC
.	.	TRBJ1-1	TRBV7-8	CASSSNAGVLTEAFF	TGTGCCAGCAGCTCAAACGCAGGGGTTTTAACTGAAGCTTTCTTT
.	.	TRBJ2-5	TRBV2	CASSVSRVRQETQYF	TGTGCCAGCAGTGTGAGCAGGGTCCGGCAAGAGACCCAGTACTTC
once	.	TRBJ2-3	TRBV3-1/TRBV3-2	CASSQVARAASTDTQYF	TGTGCCAGCAGCCAGGTTGCCCGAGCGGCTAGCACAGATACGCAGTATTTT
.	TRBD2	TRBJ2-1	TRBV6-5	CASSWTSGEYNEQFF	TGTGCCAGCAGTTGGACTAGCGGGGAGTACAATGAGCAGTTCTTC
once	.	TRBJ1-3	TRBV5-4	CASSSSLTGSGNTIYF	TGTGCCAGCAGCTCGTCCTTGACAGGCTCTGGAAACACCATATATTTT
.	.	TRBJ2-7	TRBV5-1	CASSSEGRYEQYF	TGCGCCAGCAGCTCCGAGGGTCGCTACGAGCAGTACTTC
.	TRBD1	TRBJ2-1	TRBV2	CASSRDRDNEQFF	TGTGCCAGCAGTCGGGACAGGGACAATGAGCAGTTCTTC
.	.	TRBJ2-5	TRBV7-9	CASSLTFGGQETQYF	TGTGCCAGCAGCCTAACCTTCGGGGGCCAAGAGACCCAGTACTTC
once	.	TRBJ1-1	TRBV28	CASSTRTEAFF	TGTGCCAGCAGTACTAGGACTGAAGCTTTCTTT
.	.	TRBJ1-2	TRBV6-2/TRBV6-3	CASSYRGDGYTF	TGTGCCAGCAGTTACCGGGGGGATGGCTACACCTTC
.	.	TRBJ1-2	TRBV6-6	CASSYQREDYTF	TGTGCCAGCAGTTACCAGCGAGAGGACTACACCTTC
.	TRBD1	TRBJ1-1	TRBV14	CASSLLNRGALNTEAFF	TGTGCCAGCAGCCTTTTAAACAGGGGGGCCTTGAACACTGAAGCTTTCTTT
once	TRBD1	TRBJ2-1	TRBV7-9	CASTNPYGTGGGNEQFF	TGTGCCAGCACCAACCCGTACGGGACAGGGGGAGGAAATGAGCAGTTCTTC
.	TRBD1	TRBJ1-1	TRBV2	CASRGTGANTEAFF	TGTGCCAGCAGGGGGACAGGTGCGAACACTGAAGCTTTCTTT
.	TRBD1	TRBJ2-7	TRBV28	CASRRQGAREQYF	TGTGCCAGCAGGCGACAGGGGGCAAGGGAGCAGTACTTC
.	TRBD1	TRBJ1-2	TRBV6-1	CASSDVGQGTNYGYTF	TGTGCCAGCAGTGATGTGGGACAGGGAACTAACTATGGCTACACCTTC
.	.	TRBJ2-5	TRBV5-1	CASSFMSPSQETQYF	TGCGCCAGCAGCTTCATGAGTCCTTCACAAGAGACCCAGTACTTC
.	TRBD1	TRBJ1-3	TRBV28	CASSPKDRAVGNTIYF	TGTGCCAGCAGTCCGAAGGACAGGGCGGTTGGAAACACCATATATTTT
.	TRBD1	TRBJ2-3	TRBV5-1	CASRTGEGPPDTQYF	TGCGCCAGCCGGACAGGTGAGGGGCCCCCAGATACGCAGTATTTT
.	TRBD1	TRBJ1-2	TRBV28	CASYGQVFYGYTF	TGTGCCAGCTATGGACAGGTTTTTTATGGCTACACCTTC
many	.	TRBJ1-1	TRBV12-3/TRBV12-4	CASSSGPATEAFF	TGTGCCAGCAGTTCAGGGCCAGCCACTGAAGCTTTCTTT
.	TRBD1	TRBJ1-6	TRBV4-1	CASSQENRGRSPLHF	TGCGCCAGCAGCCAAGAGAACAGGGGGCGTTCACCCCTCCACTTT
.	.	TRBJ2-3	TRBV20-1	CSAGSSTQYF	TGCAGTGCTGGTAGTAGTACGCAGTATTTT
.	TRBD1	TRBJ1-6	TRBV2	CASSDQGTANSPLHF	TGTGCCAGCAGTGATCAGGGGACAGCTAATTCACCCCTCCACTTT
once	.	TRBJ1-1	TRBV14	CASSQDRRVATEAFF	TGTGCCAGCAGCCAAGATAGGAGGGTCGCCACTGAAGCTTTCTTT
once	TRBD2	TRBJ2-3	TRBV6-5	CASGLAGGSTDTQYF	TGTGCCAGCGGTCTAGCGGGGGGGAGCACAGATACGCAGTATTTT